This T cell receptor beta chain was documented in a study of cytomegalovirus exposure and HLA in healthy donors. Primers for the PCR totalled 60 Vbeta and 13 Jbeta. The table came from immunoSEQ multiplex PCR; TCRdb's copy has only in-frame clones and leaves some out. The sample contains 150,000 to 250,000 clones, 70% to 80% of which appear only once. The V end was cut by 5 bases, the J end by 2 bases, with 19 bases between. The CDR3 length is 16 residues. In germline, CDR1 is SEHNR, CDR2 FQNEAQ (reference sequence). Nominally healthy donors provided the samples, though records likely missed some immune exposures. Regarding this clone: Its antigen is as yet unknown.

Study results and caveats: An observed cluster of highly shared sequence variants was recorded as a likely sequencing artifact. TCR beta V- and J-gene trimming, according to a later analysis, was linked to a missense DCLRE1C variant.

The specimen was PBMCs. The sequence was collected from a girl under 18 in good health and CMV-seropositive. The chain recombines TRBV7-9 with TRBJ2-7, with a weak D call TRBD2 (6 bases). CDR3 in DNA: TGTGCCAGCAGCGGACTAAACCGGGACGGTACCTACGAGCAGTACTTC. As protein: CASSGLNRDGTYEQYF.